Below are 15 T cell receptor beta chains sequenced from a single sample in a study of cytomegalovirus exposure and HLA in healthy donors. The PCR was carried out with 60 Vbeta primers and 13 Jbeta primers. Profiled with immunoSEQ multiplex PCR; TCRdb holds only in-frame clones, not every one. Here the sample spans tens of thousands of clones, approximately 80% being singletons. The sequenced sample was PBMCs. The source is a male donor in good health and CMV-seronegative.

This clone was seen a few times. V gene TRBV10-3 combines with J gene TRBJ2-7; 10 bases map to TRBD1. Per the germline V gene, CDR1 is ENHRY and CDR2 is SYGVKD. The CDR3 loop spans 15 amino acids. The junction had 4 bases not matched to a gene; V was cut back by 3 bases and J by 2 bases. The CDR3: CAISEGGTGAYEQYF. In nucleotides, the CDR3 is TGTGCCATCAGTGAAGGAGGGACAGGGGCCTACGAGCAGTACTTC.

This clone was seen only a few times. The genes are TRBV2 and TRBJ1-1; the D is unclear. This CDR3 is 13 amino acids long. Germline assignment: CDR1 SNHLY and CDR2 FYNNEI. V shed 6 bases and J shed 1 base, with 9 bases lying between them. CDR3 sequence reads: CASRYTRNTEAFF. Here the CDR3 DNA reads TGTGCCAGCAGATACACAAGGAACACTGAAGCTTTCTTT.

The chain joins TRBV14 to TRBJ1-1; weak D call: TRBD1 (5 bases). Between the trimmed V and J ends, which lost 0 bases and 1 base, there was a span of 9 bases. Germline loops: CDR1 SGHDN, CDR2 FVKESK. The CDR3 extends over 15 amino acids. The CDR3 DNA reads TGTGCCAGCAGCCAAGAAGGGGTTCCGAACACTGAAGCTTTCTTT. Amino acid sequence: CASSQEGVPNTEAFF. Based on the CDR3 plus reference TRBV14 and TRBJ1-1, the full variable domain is EAGVTQFPSHSVIEKGQTVTLRCDPISGHDNLYWYRRVMGKEIKFLLHFVKESKQDESGMPNNRFLAERTGGTYSTLKVQPAELEDSGVYFCASSQEGVPNTEAFFGQGTRLTVV.

This clone was recorded only once. The chain links TRBV18 to TRBJ2-1; TRBD2 matches 16 bases. This CDR3 has 16 amino acids. From germline, CDR1 is KGHSH and CDR2 LQKENI. With V trimmed by 3 bases and J by 8 bases, 4 bases remained unmatched. CDR3 coding DNA: TGTGCCAGCTCACCGGGGACTAGCGGGGGGGCAGATGAGCAGTTCTTC. It specifies CASSPGTSGGADEQFF. The full variable domain, rest sourced from reference TRBV18 and TRBJ2-1, is NAGVMQNPRHLVRRRGQEARLRCSPMKGHSHVYWYRQLPEEGLKFMVYLQKENIIDESGMPKERFSAEFPKEGPSILRIQQVVRGDSAAYFCASSPGTSGGADEQFFGPGTRLTVL.

This clone has just a few counts. The chain carries TRBV4-1 and TRBJ2-6; maybe TRBD1 (5 bases). The CDR3 is 19 residues long. CDR1 and CDR2 (germline): MGHRA, YSYEKL. V lost 0 bases, J lost 5 bases, and 20 bases lay in between. For the CDR3, the DNA is TGCGCCAGCAGCCAAGAGGGGCTTAATGAGGACGACAGGGCCAACGTCCTGACTTTC. Translating gives CASSQEGLNEDDRANVLTF.

The chain couples TRBV6-5 to TRBJ1-5; D is possibly TRBD1 (6 bases). Germline V gene sequence: CDR1 MNHEY, CDR2 SVGAGI. This CDR3 region has 14 residues. V dropped 5 bases and J dropped 2 bases, with 10 bases sitting between them. In DNA, the CDR3 is TGTGCCAGCAGTCACCGACAGGGCAATCAGCCCCAGCATTTT. Amino acids: CASSHRQGNQPQHF.

Points on this clone: The junction does not match germline at one end; this may be a read error. This chain connects TRBV7-9 to TRBJ2-7, with TRBD1 matching over 9 bases. The CDR3 loop spans 14 amino acids. Germline V CDR1 and CDR2: SEHNR, FQNEAQ (reference sequence). The CDR3 loop is CASSLAGGGDRVTF. The CDR3 DNA is TGTGCCAGCAGCTTAGCAGGGGGCGGGGACAGGGTTACGTTC.

This chain joins TRBV11-3 and TRBJ1-1, with 7 bases identical to TRBD1. This CDR3 contains 15 residues. Germline-derived CDR1 and CDR2 are SGHNT and YENEEA. Unmatched junction bases numbered 5, after V lost 4 bases and J lost 0 bases. CDR3 bases: TGTGCCAGCAGCTCCGAGGGGGCTTTGAACACTGAAGCTTTCTTT. Amino acids: CASSSEGALNTEAFF.

This chain uses TRBV2 with TRBJ1-4, with TRBD1 identical over 7 bases. Germline V CDR1 and CDR2: SNHLY, FYNNEI. V shed 4 bases and J 5 bases; nucleotides not matched to a gene: 4. This CDR3 is 14 amino acids long. CDR3 nucleotide sequence: TGTGCCAGCAGTGTGGGGACAGTGAATGAAAAACTGTTTTTT. It codes for CASSVGTVNEKLFF.

The chain uses TRBV2 and TRBJ2-1; 10 nucleotides agree with TRBD1. Germline CDR1 reads SNHLY; CDR2 reads FYNNEI. The junction had 4 bases not matched to a gene; V was cut back by 6 bases and J by 5 bases. The length of the CDR3 is 14 residues. The CDR3 bases are TGTGCCAGCAGGTTAGGGACAGGGGACAATGAGCAGTTCTTC. It is translated as CASRLGTGDNEQFF.

J is TRBJ2-5 and V is TRBV10-3; TRBD2 aligns across 13 bases. The length of the CDR3 is 15 residues. Germline assignment: CDR1 ENHRY and CDR2 SYGVKD. The J segment lost 4 bases and the V segment lost 10 bases, leaving 9 bases of the junction unmatched. This chain's CDR3 is CATSGTSGDRETQYF. Written as DNA, the CDR3 is TGTGCCACTTCCGGGACTAGCGGGGATAGAGAGACCCAGTACTTC.

This clone was seen just once. The chain is built from TRBV6-6 and TRBJ1-1; D remains unclear. The germline gives CDR1 MNHNY, CDR2 SVGAGI (reference sequence). V was pared by 6 bases and J by 0 bases, with 17 bases between. The CDR3 consists of 16 residues. The CDR3 DNA is TGTGCCAGCAGCCCCCCTCTAGGACTTGTGAACACTGAAGCTTTCTTT. Translated: CASSPPLGLVNTEAFF.

This clone appeared a few times. V and J are TRBV30 and TRBJ1-2, with 7 positions matching TRBD1. Germline CDR1 and CDR2: GTSNPN and SVGIG (reference sequence). After removal of 4 bases from V and 4 bases from J, the junction contained 3 bases not matched to a gene. The CDR3 covers 12 residues. In DNA form, the CDR3 reads TGTGCCTGGATGGGACAGATCTATGGCTACACCTTC. Its protein is CAWMGQIYGYTF.

The chain's CDR3 is CASSLVGAGSPDTQYF. For the CDR3, the DNA is TGTGCCAGCAGCTTAGTTGGGGCGGGGAGCCCAGATACGCAGTATTTT. The chain carries TRBV7-6 and TRBJ2-3, with D perhaps TRBD2 (6 bases). Looked up from germline, CDR1 is SGHVS and CDR2 is FNYEAQ. The CDR3 is made up of 16 amino acids. The V gene lost 1 base and the J gene lost 4 bases, with 15 bases spanning the gap. The full variable domain, rest sourced from reference TRBV7-6 and TRBJ2-3, is GAGVSQSPRYKVTKRGQDVALRCDPISGHVSLYWYRQALGQGPEFLTYFNYEAQQDKSGLPNDRFSAERPEGSISTLTIQRTEQRDSAMYRCASSLVGAGSPDTQYFGPGTRLTVL.

The chain has TRBV29-1 and TRBJ1-4, with 9 bases aligning to TRBD1. The CDR3 contains 14 residues. CDR1 and CDR2 from the germline V gene are SQVTM and ANQGSEA. V dropped 4 bases and J dropped 8; count of bases not matched to a gene: 8. The CDR3 bases are TGCAGCGTTGGGGCATTGGGACAGGGAGAAAAACTGTTTTTT. Translating gives CSVGALGQGEKLFF.